The 8 T cell receptor beta chains presented below share a single source sample, sequenced in a study of blood T cell repertoires in COVID-19. Libraries were prepared by immunoSEQ multiplex PCR; TCRdb keeps only in-frame clonotypes and omits some of them. The profile covers roughly 87,000 clones, with over 75% appearing a single time and 3% to 3.5% taken by the ten largest. The sample was peripheral blood. Receptors were obtained from a woman of 80 years or more with COVID-19, enrolled during active disease.

As DNA, the CDR3 is TGCGCCAGCAGCTTGATGACAGGGGATGGCTACACCTTC. It is translated as CASSLMTGDGYTF. The genes are TRBV5-1 and TRBJ1-2; 8 nucleotides agree with TRBD1. V dropped 1 base and J dropped 6; count of bases not matched to a gene: 2. Germline V gene sequence: CDR1 SGHRS, CDR2 YFSETQ. This CDR3 is 13 amino acids long.

This chain joins TRBV4-2 and TRBJ1-6; 9 bases match TRBD1. J gave up 7 bases and V 1 base, and 8 bases lay outside the gene matches. Germline V gene data show CDR1 as LGHNA and CDR2 as YNFKEQ. The CDR3 runs 17 residues. This CDR3 is CASSQAWDRASNSPLHF. CDR3 bases: TGTGCCAGCAGCCAAGCTTGGGACAGGGCTTCCAATTCACCCCTCCACTTT.

V is TRBV24-1 and J is TRBJ2-3; D is unclear. V was clipped by 10 bases and J by 0 bases, with 13 bases between them. Germline values: CDR1 KGHDR, CDR2 SFDVKD. This CDR3 contains 14 residues. CDR3: CATKGGVSTDTQYF. The CDR3 coding sequence is TGTGCCACAAAAGGCGGAGTTAGCACAGATACGCAGTATTTT.

The CDR3 DNA sequence: TGTGCCAGCAGCCAATCTACGGACAGGGACCACGAGCAGTACTTC. Amino acids: CASSQSTDRDHEQYF. The V call is TRBV16, the J call TRBJ2-7, with 8 bases that match TRBD1. Germline V gives CDR1 KGHSY, CDR2 FQNENV. The CDR3 extends over 15 amino acids. The trim removed 0 bases at V and 5 bases at J, leaving 6 bases unmatched.

This clone was observed a single time. The V and J genes are TRBV28 and TRBJ2-1; no firm D call. V lost 7 bases, J lost 0 bases, and 10 bases lay in between. The germline V gene encodes CDR1 MDHEN and CDR2 SYDVKM. The CDR3 runs 14 residues. CDR3 in DNA: TGTGCCAGCATCAAGTCGGGCTCCTACAATGAGCAGTTCTTC. Translating gives CASIKSGSYNEQFF.

This clone has a handful of counts. This rearrangement joins TRBV7-9 to TRBJ1-3; 9 nucleotides agree with TRBD1. The germline CDR1 and CDR2 sequences are SEHNR and FQNEAQ (reference sequence). With 5 bases clipped from V and 4 bases from J, the junction kept 6 bases outside the gene matches. This CDR3 has 15 amino acids. CDR3 coding DNA: TGTGCCAGCAGCCCCGGGACAGGGAAAGGAAACACCATATATTTT. Protein sequence: CASSPGTGKGNTIYF.

The J gene is TRBJ2-3, the V gene TRBV28; 8 bases map to TRBD2. CDR1 MDHEN and CDR2 SYDVKM come from the germline V gene. The CDR3 is 15 residues long. The V and J ends lost 4 bases and 9 bases, in that order; junction bases with no gene match: 12. The CDR3 is CASSWSSGFPGTQYF. CDR3 coding DNA: TGTGCCAGCAGTTGGTCTAGCGGGTTCCCAGGCACGCAGTATTTT.

This chain links TRBV15 with TRBJ1-2; TRBD1 might be the D (5 bases). CDR3 length: 11 residues. Trimming left V 6 bases short and J 7 bases short, with 9 bases between. Germline CDR1 and CDR2: LNHNV and YYDKDF (reference sequence). The CDR3: CATRIGAGYTF. In nucleotides, the CDR3 is TGTGCCACCAGAATAGGGGCTGGCTACACCTTC.